Below are 18 T cell receptor beta chains sequenced from a single sample in a study of neurological immune-mediated disorders. TCRdb independently ran MiXCR on the 5' RACE reads; one entry per CDR3 protein. Seen here are about 60,000 distinct CDR3 sequences, more than 7.5% observed once, and the top ten hold approximately 13%. Described time point: longitudinal time-point 2. Sample: PBMCs. Receptor source: a young man in good health.

This clonotype was observed many times. The chain is built from TRBV5-1 and TRBJ2-5, with 8 bases matching TRBD2. Looked up from germline, CDR1 is SGHRS and CDR2 is YFSETQ. The CDR3 length is 16 residues. V was pared by 3 bases and J by 2 bases, with 9 bases of the junction left unmatched. The CDR3 region has the DNA TGCGCCAGCAGCTCAACTACTAGCGGCAAACAAGAGACCCAGTACTTC. Translation: CASSSTTSGKQETQYF.

This clonotype was observed many times. CDR3 region: CASSPTGLGRNEQFF. For the CDR3, the DNA is TGCGCCAGCAGCCCGACGGGACTTGGGAGGAATGAGCAGTTCTTC. The chain has TRBV5-1 and TRBJ2-1, with a tentative D call TRBD2 (6 bases). V was pared by 4 bases and J by 7 bases, with 18 bases between. The CDR3 totals 15 residues. CDR1 and CDR2 from the germline V gene are SGHRS and YFSETQ.

This clonotype was detected ten times or more. The chain employs TRBV7-6 and TRBJ2-5; D is undetermined. Germline V lookup: CDR1 SGHVS, CDR2 FNYEAQ. The CDR3 loop spans 15 amino acids. Trimming pared 2 bases from V and 2 bases from J, leaving 12 bases between. DNA of the CDR3: TGTGCCAGCAGCTTAACCCCGCTGGGTCAAGAGACCCAGTACTTC. Its protein product is CASSLTPLGQETQYF.

This clonotype was detected a few times. The chain joins TRBV5-1 to TRBJ2-6; the match to TRBD2 covers 8 bases. In germline, CDR1 is SGHRS, CDR2 YFSETQ. Trimming removed 2 bases from V and 0 bases from J; junction bases left unmatched: 7. The CDR3 sequence is 18 residues long. As DNA, the CDR3 is TGCGCCAGCAGCTTCCTAAGCGGGAGCCACTCTGGGGCCAACGTCCTGACTTTC. As protein: CASSFLSGSHSGANVLTF.

At least ten counts were recorded for this clonotype. This rearrangement joins TRBV9 to TRBJ1-2, with unresolved D. From germline, CDR1 is SGDLS and CDR2 YYNGEE. The CDR3 covers 11 residues. Trimming shortened V by 0 bases and J by 9 bases, and 6 bases separated the two germline ends. CDR3: CASSVEASYTF. The DNA for the CDR3 is TGTGCCAGCAGCGTAGAGGCGAGCTACACCTTC.

As to this clonotype: Sequence at one end of the junction differs from germline and may be a read error. The chain combines TRBV20-1 with TRBJ2-2; TRBD2 is a possible D gene (7 bases). This CDR3 region has 13 residues. Germline V gene lookup returns CDR1 DFQATT and CDR2 SNEGSKA (reference sequence). In DNA, the CDR3 is TGCAGTGCGTCCGCGGTGGACAGCGGGGAGCTCTTTTTT. Residues: CSASAVDSGELFF.

This clonotype appeared many times. The chain recombines TRBV5-1 with TRBJ1-1; D remains ambiguous. V was shortened by 0 bases and J by 6 bases, with 9 bases between the two germline ends. CDR3 length: 13 residues. Germline lookup yields CDR1 SGHRS and CDR2 YFSETQ. CDR3 coding DNA: TGCGCCAGCAGCTTGGACTGGGCCCCTGAAGCTTTCTTT. As protein: CASSLDWAPEAFF. Drawing the rest from reference TRBV5-1 and TRBJ1-1, the complete variable domain is KAGVTQTPRYLIKTRGQQVTLSCSPISGHRSVSWYQQTPGQGLQFLFEYFSETQRNKGNFPGRFSGRQFSNSRSEMNVSTLELGDSALYLCASSLDWAPEAFFGQGTRLTVV.

This clonotype was counted at least ten times. The V and J genes are TRBV7-9 and TRBJ2-5; D perhaps matches TRBD1 (6 bases). The germline V and J ends were trimmed by 3 bases and 0 bases, with 8 bases remaining between them. From germline, CDR1 is SEHNR and CDR2 FQNEAQ (reference sequence). The CDR3 length is 14 residues. The CDR3 DNA reads TGTGCCAGCAGCTTGGGGACATACCAAGAGACCCAGTACTTC. Amino acid sequence: CASSLGTYQETQYF.

This clonotype has ten or more counts. In nucleotides, the CDR3 is TGCGCCAGCAGCTTGGGGCCGGGGGGGTCCTACAATGAGCAGTTCTTC. This sequence encodes CASSLGPGGSYNEQFF. The genes are TRBV5-1 and TRBJ2-1; 8 bases fit TRBD2. This CDR3 spans 16 amino acids. V shed 0 bases and J 1 base; nucleotides not matched to a gene: 3. From germline, CDR1 is SGHRS and CDR2 YFSETQ.

This clonotype was counted many times. CDR3 DNA: TGTGCCAGCAGCTTAGCCGCGGGAGCCGGAGATACGCAGTATTTT. Its protein product is CASSLAAGAGDTQYF. J is TRBJ2-3 and V is TRBV7-3; 7 bases agree with TRBD2. This CDR3 is 15 amino acids long. V shed 2 bases, J shed 5 bases, and the junction held 7 bases outside the gene matches. Germline CDR1 reads SGHTA; CDR2 reads FQGTGA.

This clonotype showed up just a few times. The chain employs TRBV6-5 and TRBJ1-1, with D possibly TRBD1 on 5 matching bases. The CDR3 spans 14 residues. Germline V gives CDR1 MNHEY, CDR2 SVGAGI. Trimming shortened V by 8 bases and J by 4 bases, and 17 bases separated the two germline ends. The CDR3: CASSKGTIATEAFF. CDR3 nucleotide sequence: TGTGCCAGCTCAAAGGGGACCATAGCCACTGAAGCTTTCTTT.

This clonotype was recorded many times. J is TRBJ2-1 and V is TRBV24-1; TRBD2 aligns across 7 bases. Germline trimming cut 5 bases from V and 7 bases from J; bases unmatched to any gene: 4. Germline-derived CDR1 and CDR2 are KGHDR and SFDVKD. CDR3 size: 13 residues. CDR3 DNA sequence: TGTGCCACCAGTGCAGCTAGCGGTAATGAGCAGTTCTTC. Protein sequence: CATSAASGNEQFF.

This clonotype was detected ten times or more. The V gene is TRBV20-1, the J gene TRBJ2-2, with TRBD1 matching over 10 bases. This CDR3 is 16 amino acids long. Per germline, CDR1 DFQATT and CDR2 SNEGSKA (reference sequence). Trimming took 0 bases from V and 4 from J; bases not matched to a gene: 5. The CDR3 loop is CSAREVGQGFTGELFF. CDR3 in DNA: TGCAGTGCTAGAGAGGTGGGACAGGGGTTCACCGGGGAGCTGTTTTTT.

This clonotype was counted ten times or more. The chain recombines TRBV7-2 with TRBJ2-3; the match to TRBD2 covers 9 bases. Trimming took 5 bases from V and 14 from J; bases not matched to a gene: 11. This CDR3 has 13 amino acids. Germline lookup yields CDR1 SGHTA and CDR2 FQGNSA. The CDR3 here is CASSIKREAGRYF. The CDR3 DNA is TGTGCCAGCAGCATAAAGCGGGAGGCCGGGCGGTATTTT.

At least ten counts were recorded for this clonotype. The chain joins TRBV4-2 to TRBJ1-1; tentative D call: TRBD1 (5 bases). CDR1 is LGHNA, CDR2 YNFKEQ, per germline. V lost 3 bases and J 1 base, leaving 6 bases between the germline ends. This CDR3 region has 13 residues. CDR3 residues: CASSHTGNTEAFF. The CDR3, as DNA: TGTGCCAGCAGCCACACAGGGAACACTGAAGCTTTCTTT.

This clonotype came up many times. The rearrangement joins TRBV10-3 to TRBJ1-2; 9 bases align to TRBD1. Germline CDR1 and CDR2: ENHRY and SYGVKD. The CDR3 is 14 amino acids. The V and J ends lost 8 bases and 7 bases, in that order; junction bases with no gene match: 11. The CDR3 loop is CAIGDSGTGSGYTF. Written as DNA, the CDR3 is TGTGCCATCGGGGATTCCGGGACAGGGAGTGGCTACACCTTC.

This clonotype was observed many times. V gene TRBV5-1 combines with J gene TRBJ1-1; D gene uncertain. Germline V CDR1 and CDR2: SGHRS, YFSETQ. CDR3 length: 12 residues. V was trimmed by 0 bases and J by 8 bases, leaving 8 bases between them. CDR3 residues: CASSLGGWEAFF. Written as DNA, the CDR3 is TGCGCCAGCAGCTTGGGGGGATGGGAAGCTTTCTTT.

Ten or more counts support this clonotype. This chain connects TRBV27 to TRBJ1-2; maybe TRBD1 (5 bases). V gave up 0 bases and J gave up 4 bases, with 12 bases separating them. Germline V gives CDR1 MNHEY, CDR2 SMNVEV (reference sequence). The CDR3 spans 15 residues. The CDR3 region is CASSLSRGLLYGYTF. CDR3 DNA sequence: TGTGCCAGCAGTTTATCGAGGGGATTGCTCTATGGCTACACCTTC.